This T cell receptor beta chain was documented in a study of blood T cell repertoires in COVID-19. There are 14 residues in the CDR3. In germline, CDR1 is LNHDA, CDR2 SQIVND (reference sequence). The V gene lost 11 bases and the J gene lost 6 bases, with 20 bases spanning the gap. Sequencing was performed with immunoSEQ multiplex PCR; in TCRdb, only in-frame clones are kept and a portion is missing. The sample includes fewer than 200,000 clones, approximately 85% seen only once; the top ten take 9% to 10%. This TCR was recovered from a woman under 30 who had recovered from COVID-19. Sequenced input: PBMCs or T cells enriched from blood (not recorded which). This sequence joins TRBV19 and TRBJ1-5; TRBD1 might be the D (5 bases). CDR3: CASKSPGVGQPQHF. CDR3 in DNA: TGTGCCTCAAAAAGCCCGGGGGTTGGTCAGCCCCAGCATTTT.